The sequence of this TCR beta chain was determined in a study of read filtering for tumor transcriptome and immune sequencing. Study-wide background: Among patients, approximately 17 were male and about 15 female, aged about 47 to 80 (mean about 66). Whole-transcriptome libraries were prepared after DNase treatment. By R-ISS, stages I, II and III held about 8, 16 and 7 patients.

Every patient had bone marrow sampled while the disease was active. This clonotype was detected many times. Given the absence of the conserved phenylalanine or tryptophan at the CDR3 end, a read error is likely. Molecular barcoded adaptors covering alpha/delta and beta/gamma chains were used on around 400 ng RNA. TCRdb re-derived calls from the reads in MiXCR, one entry per CDR3 protein. The table lists roughly 82,000 distinct CDR3 sequences, 9% to 15% of them singletons. V lost 4 bases, J lost 5 bases, and 13 bases stayed unmatched. Germline-derived CDR1 and CDR2 are LGHNT and FRNRAP. CDR3 length equals 17 residues.

Sequences were obtained from a population of CD138-negative cells sorted from bone marrow. The sequence came from a donor at least 40 years old with multiple myeloma. The rearrangement joins TRBV12-5 to TRBJ2-1, with 8 bases aligning to TRBD1. The CDR3 spells CASGSRTGPRGDNEQFL. As DNA, the CDR3 is TGTGCTAGTGGTTCCCGGACAGGGCCTAGAGGGGACAATGAGCAGTTCCTC.